This passage covers 10 T cell receptor beta chains from one sample sequenced in a study of shared clonotypes between healthy human individuals. Data came from immunoSEQ multiplex PCR; TCRdb stores just in-frame clones and leaves some out. The sample has over 1.5 million clones, 95% to 99% seen once. Material for sequencing was naive CD4+ T cells sorted from blood. Subset defined: CD45RA+ positively selected. These receptors came from a man aged 25-45 years in good health.

This chain uses TRBV5-1 with TRBJ1-4; maybe TRBD1 (6 bases). The CDR3 loop spans 13 amino acids. Germline assignment: CDR1 SGHRS and CDR2 YFSETQ. The germline V and J ends were trimmed by 5 bases and 8 bases, with 13 bases remaining between them. The CDR3 spells CASSYRDFEKLFF. CDR3 DNA: TGCGCCAGCAGTTACAGGGATTTCGAAAAACTGTTTTTT.

V usage is TRBV13 and J usage is TRBJ2-7; 9 bases map to TRBD1. The trim removed 3 bases at V and 0 bases at J, leaving 0 bases unmatched. CDR1 and CDR2 from the germline V gene are PRHDT and FYEKMQ (reference sequence). CDR3 length: 14 amino acids. The CDR3 bases are TGTGCCAGCAGCTTGACAGGGGGCTCCTACGAGCAGTACTTC. Its protein is CASSLTGGSYEQYF.

This clone showed up just once. The rearrangement uses TRBV12-5 and TRBJ1-1; possible D gene TRBD1, 5 bases. Trimming cost V 4 bases and J 2 bases, with 11 bases left between them. Germline V lookup: CDR1 LGHNT, CDR2 FRNRAP. This CDR3 comprises 14 residues. Written as DNA, the CDR3 is TGTGCTAGTGGTTCCCACGGGGACAACACTGAAGCTTTCTTT. Its translation: CASGSHGDNTEAFF. Using reference TRBV12-5 and TRBJ1-1 for the parts outside the CDR3, the full variable domain is DARVTQTPRHKVTEMGQEVTMRCQPILGHNTVFWYRQTMMQGLELLAYFRNRAPLDDSGMPKDRFSAEMPDATLATLKIQPSEPRDSAVYFCASGSHGDNTEAFFGQGTRLTVV.

The gene calls are TRBV18 and TRBJ2-7, with 8 positions matching TRBD1. The CDR3 consists of 14 residues. Germline V gives CDR1 KGHSH, CDR2 LQKENI. V was pared by 2 bases and J by 4 bases, with 4 bases of the junction left unmatched. The CDR3 DNA sequence: TGTGCCAGCTCACCAGTGCAGGGGGCATACGAGCAGTACTTC. Amino acids: CASSPVQGAYEQYF.

The J gene is TRBJ2-7, the V gene TRBV18; 8 nucleotides align to TRBD1. The CDR3 is 15 residues long. V lost 6 bases and J lost 3; bases outside the gene matches: 10. Per the germline V gene, CDR1 is KGHSH and CDR2 is LQKENI. CDR3 nucleotide sequence: TGTGCCAGCTCCCCTATGGACAGGGTGGACTACGAGCAGTACTTC. This sequence encodes CASSPMDRVDYEQYF.

In regard to this clone: Given a much more abundant clone one base away, this may be a read error. J is TRBJ2-5 and V is TRBV28; the D is unclear. V lost 5 bases and J lost 6, with 4 bases in between. Germline V gene lookup returns CDR1 MDHEN and CDR2 SYDVKM. CDR3 length equals 10 residues. CDR3 amino acids: CASSEKTQYF. The CDR3 nucleotides are TGTGCCAGCAGTGAAAAGACCCAGTACTTC. Combining the CDR3 with reference TRBV28 and TRBJ2-5 gives the whole variable domain DVKVTQSSRYLVKRTGEKVFLECVQDMDHENMFWYRQDPGLGLRLIYFSYDVKMKEKGDIPEGYSVSREKKERFSLILESASTNQTSMYLCASSEKTQYFGPGTRLLVL.

The rearrangement joins TRBV29-1 to TRBJ2-5; D not certain. V lost 3 bases to trimming and J lost 1 base, with 9 bases between them. This CDR3 comprises 13 residues. The V gene's germline CDR1 is SQVTM and CDR2 ANQGSEA. CDR3 region: CSVDVLRQETQYF. The CDR3 nucleotides are TGCAGCGTTGATGTCCTGCGCCAAGAGACCCAGTACTTC.

The chain links TRBV7-6 to TRBJ2-1, with D perhaps matching TRBD1 (5 bases). The CDR3 is 18 residues long. Trimming took off 5 bases at V and 7 bases at J, with 27 bases between the two ends. CDR1 and CDR2 (germline): SGHVS, FNYEAQ. In DNA, the CDR3 is TGTGCCAGCAGCCCCCGTCTTCCAGGGCGGAACCCCCCTAATGAGCAGTTCTTC. It encodes CASSPRLPGRNPPNEQFF.

This clone was seen just once. The chain has TRBV7-2 and TRBJ1-2, with a tentative D call TRBD1 (6 bases). The CDR3 consists of 15 residues. Per the germline V gene, CDR1 is SGHTA and CDR2 is FQGNSA. The V end was cut by 1 base, the J end by 3 bases, with 12 bases between. DNA for the CDR3: TGTGCCAGCAGCTTAGGCGCAGGGACATACTATGGCTACACCTTC. It translates to CASSLGAGTYYGYTF.

The CDR3 sequence is CATSRTSSSHRSPSAETQYF. DNA of the CDR3: TGTGCCACCAGCAGAACCTCTAGCAGCCACCGTTCCCCCTCAGCGGAGACCCAGTACTTC. The chain has TRBV15 and TRBJ2-5; TRBD2 might be the D (5 bases). The V gene's germline CDR1 is LNHNV and CDR2 YYDKDF (reference sequence). The CDR3 extends over 20 amino acids. Trimming cost V 2 bases and J 5 bases, with 30 bases left between them.